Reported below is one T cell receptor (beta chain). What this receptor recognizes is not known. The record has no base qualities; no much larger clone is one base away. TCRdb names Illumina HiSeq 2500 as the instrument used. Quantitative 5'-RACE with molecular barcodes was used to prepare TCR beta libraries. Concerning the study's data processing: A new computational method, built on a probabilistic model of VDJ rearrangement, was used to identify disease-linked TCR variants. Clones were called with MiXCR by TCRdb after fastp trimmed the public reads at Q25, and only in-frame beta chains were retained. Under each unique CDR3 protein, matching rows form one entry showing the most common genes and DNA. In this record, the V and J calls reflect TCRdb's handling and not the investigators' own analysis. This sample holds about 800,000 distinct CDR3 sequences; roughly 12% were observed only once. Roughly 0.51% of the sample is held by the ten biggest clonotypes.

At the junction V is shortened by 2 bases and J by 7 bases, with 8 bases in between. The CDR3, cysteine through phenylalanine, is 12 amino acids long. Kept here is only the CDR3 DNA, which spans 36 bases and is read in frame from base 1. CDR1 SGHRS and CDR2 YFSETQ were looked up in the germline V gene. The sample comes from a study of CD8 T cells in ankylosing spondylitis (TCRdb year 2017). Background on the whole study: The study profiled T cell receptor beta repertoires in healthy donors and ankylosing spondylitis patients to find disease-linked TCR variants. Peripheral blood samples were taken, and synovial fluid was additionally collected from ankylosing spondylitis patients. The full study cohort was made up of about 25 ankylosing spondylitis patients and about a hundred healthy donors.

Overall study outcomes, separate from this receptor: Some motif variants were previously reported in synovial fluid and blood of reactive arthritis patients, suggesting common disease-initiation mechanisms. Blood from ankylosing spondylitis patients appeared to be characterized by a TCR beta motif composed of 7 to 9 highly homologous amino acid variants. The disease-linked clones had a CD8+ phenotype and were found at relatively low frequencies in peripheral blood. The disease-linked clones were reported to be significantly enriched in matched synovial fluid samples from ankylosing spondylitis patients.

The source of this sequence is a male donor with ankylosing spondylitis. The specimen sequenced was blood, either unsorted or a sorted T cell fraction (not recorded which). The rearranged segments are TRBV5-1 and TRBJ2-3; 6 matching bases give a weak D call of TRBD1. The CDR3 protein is CASSLQGHTQYF. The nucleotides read TGCGCCAGCAGCTTACAGGGTCATACGCAGTATTTT.